The 5 T cell receptor beta chains in this list originate from one sample, sequenced in a study of identical twins. TCRdb itself ran the 5' RACE reads through MiXCR, one entry per CDR3 protein. Of some 230,000 distinct CDR3 sequences listed, roughly 7.1% are singletons. A further study also used this sample, focusing on T cells expressing NK-cell markers.

Sequenced sample: CD8+ T cells sorted from blood. The receptor set was obtained from a woman younger than 35 in good health.

The chain recombines TRBV9 with TRBJ2-7; TRBD2 is a possible D gene (6 bases). Trimming stripped 4 bases from V and 0 bases from J, with 17 bases between. The CDR3 is 16 amino acids. Germline assignment: CDR1 SGDLS and CDR2 YYNGEE. The CDR3 DNA sequence: TGTGCCAGCAGCTTACGACCCGGGAGTCCCTCCTACGAGCAGTACTTC. This sequence encodes CASSLRPGSPSYEQYF.

The chain combines TRBV5-6 with TRBJ2-5; the match to TRBD1 covers 10 bases. Per the germline V gene, CDR1 is SGHDT and CDR2 is YYEEEE. V shed 8 bases, J shed 2 bases, and the junction held 9 bases outside the gene matches. This CDR3 has 15 amino acids. Here the CDR3 reads CARGPGTGVQETQYF. The CDR3 DNA follows: TGTGCCAGGGGCCCCGGGACAGGGGTTCAAGAGACCCAGTACTTC.

This clonotype has a count of ten or more. In nucleotides, the CDR3 is TGTGCCAGCAGTTTTACAGATAGCAATCAGCCCCAGCATTTT. It translates to CASSFTDSNQPQHF. The chain links TRBV12-3 or TRBV12-4 to TRBJ1-5; D is ambiguous. This CDR3 is built from 14 residues. V lost 3 bases and J lost 0, with 6 bases in between.

The table lists this clonotype with a few counts. The chain is built from TRBV19 and TRBJ2-1; TRBD2 agrees at 12 bases. The junction had 10 bases not matched to a gene; V was cut back by 3 bases and J by 7 bases. CDR1 is LNHDA, CDR2 SQIVND, per germline (reference sequence). The CDR3 consists of 17 residues. CDR3 in amino acids: CASSMTASGGARNEQFF. In DNA, the CDR3 is TGTGCCAGTAGTATGACGGCTAGCGGGGGGGCCAGGAATGAGCAGTTCTTC.

The DNA for the CDR3 is TGTGCCAGCAGTGAATTAGGGTACCCTGAAGCTTTCTTT. This translates into CASSELGYPEAFF. V is TRBV25-1 and J is TRBJ1-1; D not resolved. CDR1 and CDR2 from the germline V gene are MGHDK and SYGVNS. Trimming pared 1 base from V and 6 bases from J, leaving 9 bases between. The CDR3 covers 13 residues.